Below are 2 T cell receptor beta chains sequenced from a single sample in a study of T cell responses to AZD1222 COVID-19 vaccine. The method was immunoSEQ multiplex PCR; TCRdb's version includes in-frame clones alone and lacks a portion of them. The sample lists under 40,000 clones, 78% occurring once. The sequences come from peripheral blood, collected 28 days after the second AZD1222 dose. The receptors were gathered from an adult who received the AZD1222 COVID-19 vaccine.

The chain is built from TRBV20-1 and TRBJ1-6; 7 bases align to TRBD1. Per germline, CDR1 DFQATT and CDR2 SNEGSKA (reference sequence). The CDR3 length is 15 residues. V shed 4 bases, J shed 3 bases, and the junction held 6 bases outside the gene matches. The CDR3 nucleotides are TGCAGTGCTATTGAAGGGGGCGGCTATAATTCACCCCTCCACTTT. Its protein is CSAIEGGGYNSPLHF.

The chain is built from TRBV12-3 or TRBV12-4 and TRBJ1-5; 8 bases match TRBD1. The length of the CDR3 is 12 residues. The ends lost 5 bases at V and 12 bases at J; junction bases unmatched: 6. The CDR3 DNA follows: TGTGCCAGCAGTCCACAGGGGGTGGTCCAGCATTTT. Protein product: CASSPQGVVQHF.